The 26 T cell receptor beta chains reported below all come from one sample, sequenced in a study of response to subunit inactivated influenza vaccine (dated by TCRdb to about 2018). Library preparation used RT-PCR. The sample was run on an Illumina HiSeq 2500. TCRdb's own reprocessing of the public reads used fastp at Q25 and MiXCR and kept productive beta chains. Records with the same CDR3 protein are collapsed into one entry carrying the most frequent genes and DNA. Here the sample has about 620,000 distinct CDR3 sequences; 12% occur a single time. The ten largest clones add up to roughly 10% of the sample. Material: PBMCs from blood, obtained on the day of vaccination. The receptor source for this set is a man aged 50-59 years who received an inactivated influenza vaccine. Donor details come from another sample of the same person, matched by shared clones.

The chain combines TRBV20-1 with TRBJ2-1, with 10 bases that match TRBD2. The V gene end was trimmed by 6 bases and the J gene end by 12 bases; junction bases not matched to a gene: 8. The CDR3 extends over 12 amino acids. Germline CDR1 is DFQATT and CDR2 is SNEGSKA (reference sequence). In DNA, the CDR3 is TGCAGTGCCGGCACGACTAGCGGGCGGCAGTTCTTC. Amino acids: CSAGTTSGRQFF.

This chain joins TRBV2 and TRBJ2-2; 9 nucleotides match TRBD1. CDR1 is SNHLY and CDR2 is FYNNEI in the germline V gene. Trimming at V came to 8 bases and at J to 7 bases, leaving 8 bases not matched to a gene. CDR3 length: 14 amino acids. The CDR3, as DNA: TGTGCCAGCGTCCGGGACAGGGAGATCGGGGAGCTGTTTTTT. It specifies CASVRDREIGELFF.

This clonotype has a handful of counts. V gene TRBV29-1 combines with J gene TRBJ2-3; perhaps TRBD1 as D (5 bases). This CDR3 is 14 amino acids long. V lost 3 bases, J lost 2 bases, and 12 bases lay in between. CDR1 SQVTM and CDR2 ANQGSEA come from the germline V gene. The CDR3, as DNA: TGCAGCGTTGAGAGGACAAGACCCACAGATACGCAGTATTTT. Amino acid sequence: CSVERTRPTDTQYF.

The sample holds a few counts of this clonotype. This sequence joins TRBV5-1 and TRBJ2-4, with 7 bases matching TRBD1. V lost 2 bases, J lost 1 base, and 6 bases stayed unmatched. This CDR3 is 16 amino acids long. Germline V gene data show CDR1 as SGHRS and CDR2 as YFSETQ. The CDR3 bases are TGCGCCAGCAGCTTTGGGACAGCATCGGCCAAAAACATTCAGTACTTC. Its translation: CASSFGTASAKNIQYF.

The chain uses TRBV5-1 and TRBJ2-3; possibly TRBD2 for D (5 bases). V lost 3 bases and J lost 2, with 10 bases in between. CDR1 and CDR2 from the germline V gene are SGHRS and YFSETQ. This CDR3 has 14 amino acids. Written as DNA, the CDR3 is TGCGCCAGCAGCTACCAGCGGACCACAGATACGCAGTATTTT. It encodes CASSYQRTTDTQYF.

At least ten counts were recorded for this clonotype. The CDR3: CASTTGTASYNEQFF. The CDR3 DNA follows: TGTGCCAGCACTACCGGGACAGCCTCCTACAATGAGCAGTTCTTC. This chain joins TRBV28 and TRBJ2-1, with 7 bases lining up with TRBD1. The trim removed 7 bases at V and 0 bases at J, leaving 6 bases unmatched. Germline V gene data show CDR1 as MDHEN and CDR2 as SYDVKM. The CDR3 spans 15 residues.

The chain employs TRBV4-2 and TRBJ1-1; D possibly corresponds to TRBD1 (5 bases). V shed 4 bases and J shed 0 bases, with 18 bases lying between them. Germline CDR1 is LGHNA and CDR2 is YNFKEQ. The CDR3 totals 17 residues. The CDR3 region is CASSPSRGGIMNTEAFF. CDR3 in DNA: TGTGCCAGCAGCCCGTCACGGGGGGGGATCATGAACACTGAAGCTTTCTTT.

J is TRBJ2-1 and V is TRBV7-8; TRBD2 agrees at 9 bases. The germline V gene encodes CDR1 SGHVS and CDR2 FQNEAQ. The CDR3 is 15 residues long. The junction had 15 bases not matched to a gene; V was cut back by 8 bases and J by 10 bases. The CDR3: CASQLGTSIRGEQFF. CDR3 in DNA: TGTGCCAGCCAATTGGGGACTAGCATAAGGGGGGAGCAGTTCTTC.

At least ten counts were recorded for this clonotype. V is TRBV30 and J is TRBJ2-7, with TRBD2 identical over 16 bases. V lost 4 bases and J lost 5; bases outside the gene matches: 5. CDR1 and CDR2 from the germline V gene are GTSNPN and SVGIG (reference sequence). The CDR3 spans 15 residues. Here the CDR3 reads CAWTTGLAGGNEQYF. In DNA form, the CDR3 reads TGTGCCTGGACAACGGGACTAGCGGGAGGGAACGAGCAGTACTTC.

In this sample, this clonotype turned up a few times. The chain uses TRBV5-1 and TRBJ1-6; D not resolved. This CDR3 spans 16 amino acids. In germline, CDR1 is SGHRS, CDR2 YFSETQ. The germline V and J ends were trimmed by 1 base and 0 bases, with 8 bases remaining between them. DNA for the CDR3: TGCGCCAGCAGCTTGTGGTTGGGCTCCTATAATTCACCCCTCCACTTT. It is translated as CASSLWLGSYNSPLHF.

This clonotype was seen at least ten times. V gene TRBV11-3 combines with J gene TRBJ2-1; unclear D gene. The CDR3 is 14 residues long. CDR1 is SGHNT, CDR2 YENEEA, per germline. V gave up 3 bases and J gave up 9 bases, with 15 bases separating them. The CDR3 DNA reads TGTGCCAGCAGCTTGTCTCATTTGGGGTCTGAGCAGTTCTTC. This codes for CASSLSHLGSEQFF.

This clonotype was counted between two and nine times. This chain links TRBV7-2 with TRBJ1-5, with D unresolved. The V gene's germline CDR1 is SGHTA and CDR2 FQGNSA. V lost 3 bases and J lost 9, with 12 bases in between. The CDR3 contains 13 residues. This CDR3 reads CASSLVEDSPQHF. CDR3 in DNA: TGTGCCAGCAGCTTGGTCGAGGATTCGCCCCAGCATTTT.

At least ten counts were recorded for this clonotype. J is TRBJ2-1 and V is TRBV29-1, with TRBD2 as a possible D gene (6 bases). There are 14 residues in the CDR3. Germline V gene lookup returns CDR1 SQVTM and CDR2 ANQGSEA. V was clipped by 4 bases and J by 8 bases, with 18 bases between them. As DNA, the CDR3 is TGCAGCGTTGGCTTCCGGGGGAGTATCCATGAGCAGTTCTTC. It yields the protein CSVGFRGSIHEQFF.

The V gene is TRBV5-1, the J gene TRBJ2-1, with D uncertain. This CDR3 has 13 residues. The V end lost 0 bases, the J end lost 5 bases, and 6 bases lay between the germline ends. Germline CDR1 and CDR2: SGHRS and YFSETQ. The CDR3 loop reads CASSLDVHNEQFF. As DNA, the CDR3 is TGCGCCAGCAGCTTGGATGTCCACAATGAGCAGTTCTTC.

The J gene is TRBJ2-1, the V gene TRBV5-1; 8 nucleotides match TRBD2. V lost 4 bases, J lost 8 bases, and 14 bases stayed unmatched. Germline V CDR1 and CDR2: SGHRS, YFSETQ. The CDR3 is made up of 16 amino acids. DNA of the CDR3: TGCGCCAGCAGCCCGCGTAGGAGCGGGGGTCGGGATGAGCAGTTCTTC. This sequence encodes CASSPRRSGGRDEQFF. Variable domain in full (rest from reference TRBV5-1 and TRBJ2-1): KAGVTQTPRYLIKTRGQQVTLSCSPISGHRSVSWYQQTPGQGLQFLFEYFSETQRNKGNFPGRFSGRQFSNSRSEMNVSTLELGDSALYLCASSPRRSGGRDEQFFGPGTRLTVL.

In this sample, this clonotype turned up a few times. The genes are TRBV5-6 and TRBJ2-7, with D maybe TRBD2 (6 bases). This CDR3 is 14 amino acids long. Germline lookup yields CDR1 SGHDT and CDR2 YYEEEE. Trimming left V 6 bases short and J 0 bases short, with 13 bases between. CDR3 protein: CASTPTGSSYEQYF. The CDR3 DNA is TGTGCCAGCACCCCCACCGGGAGCTCCTACGAGCAGTACTTC.

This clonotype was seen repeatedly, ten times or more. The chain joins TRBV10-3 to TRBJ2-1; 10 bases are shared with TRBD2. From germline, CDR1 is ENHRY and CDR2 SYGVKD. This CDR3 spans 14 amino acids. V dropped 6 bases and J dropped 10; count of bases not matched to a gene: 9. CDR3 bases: TGTGCCATCAGCGGACTAGCGGTAAAGGAGGAGCAGTTCTTC. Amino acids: CAISGLAVKEEQFF.

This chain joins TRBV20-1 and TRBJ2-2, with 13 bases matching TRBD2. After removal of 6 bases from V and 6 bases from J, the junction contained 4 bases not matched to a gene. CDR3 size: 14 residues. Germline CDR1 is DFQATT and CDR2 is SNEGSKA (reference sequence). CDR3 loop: CSAWTSGSAGELFF. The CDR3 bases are TGCAGTGCCTGGACTAGCGGGAGCGCCGGGGAGCTGTTTTTT.

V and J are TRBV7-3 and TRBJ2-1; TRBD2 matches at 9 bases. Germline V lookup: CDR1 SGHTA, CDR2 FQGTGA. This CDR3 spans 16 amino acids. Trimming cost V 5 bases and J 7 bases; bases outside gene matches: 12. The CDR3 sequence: CASSLWRASGVNEQFF. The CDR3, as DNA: TGTGCCAGCAGCCTTTGGAGGGCTAGCGGGGTTAATGAGCAGTTCTTC.

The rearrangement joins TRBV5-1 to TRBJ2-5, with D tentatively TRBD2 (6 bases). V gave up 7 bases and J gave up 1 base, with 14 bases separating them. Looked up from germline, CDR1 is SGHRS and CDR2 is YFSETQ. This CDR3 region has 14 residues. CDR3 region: CASRGWGFQETQYF. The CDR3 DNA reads TGCGCCAGCCGGGGGTGGGGTTTCCAAGAGACCCAGTACTTC.

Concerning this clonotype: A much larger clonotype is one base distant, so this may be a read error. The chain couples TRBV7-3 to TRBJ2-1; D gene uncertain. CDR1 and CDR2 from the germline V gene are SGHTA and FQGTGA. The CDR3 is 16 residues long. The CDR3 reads CASSPTATSSYKEQFF. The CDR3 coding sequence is TGTGCCAGCAGCCCCACTGCCACCAGCTCCTACAAAGAGCAGTTCTTC.

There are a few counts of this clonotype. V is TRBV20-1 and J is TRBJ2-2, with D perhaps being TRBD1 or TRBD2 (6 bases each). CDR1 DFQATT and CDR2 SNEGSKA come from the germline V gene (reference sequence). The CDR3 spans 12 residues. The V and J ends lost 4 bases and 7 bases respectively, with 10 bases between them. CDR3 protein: CSAKQGGGELFF. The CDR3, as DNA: TGCAGTGCTAAACAGGGAGGCGGGGAGCTGTTTTTT.

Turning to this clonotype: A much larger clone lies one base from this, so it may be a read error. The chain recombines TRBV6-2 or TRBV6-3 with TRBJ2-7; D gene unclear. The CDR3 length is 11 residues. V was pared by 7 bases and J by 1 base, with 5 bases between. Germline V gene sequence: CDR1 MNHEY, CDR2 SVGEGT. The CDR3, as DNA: TGTGCCAGCACCCAATCCTACGAGCAGTACTTC. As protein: CASTQSYEQYF.

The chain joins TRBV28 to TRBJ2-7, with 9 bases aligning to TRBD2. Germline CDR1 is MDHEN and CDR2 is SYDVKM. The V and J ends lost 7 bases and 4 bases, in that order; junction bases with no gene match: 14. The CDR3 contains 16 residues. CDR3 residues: CASTWSAGGPSYEQYF. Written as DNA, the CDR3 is TGTGCCAGCACCTGGAGTGCGGGAGGGCCATCGTACGAGCAGTACTTC.

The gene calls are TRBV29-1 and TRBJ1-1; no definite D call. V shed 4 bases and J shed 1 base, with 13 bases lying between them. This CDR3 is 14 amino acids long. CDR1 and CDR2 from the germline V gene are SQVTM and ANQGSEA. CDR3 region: CSVVSRGGNTEAFF. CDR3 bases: TGCAGCGTTGTGTCCCGGGGAGGGAACACTGAAGCTTTCTTT.

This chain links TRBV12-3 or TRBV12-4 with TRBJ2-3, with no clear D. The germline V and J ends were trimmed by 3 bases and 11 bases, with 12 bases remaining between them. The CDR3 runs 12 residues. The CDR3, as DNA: TGTGCCAGCAGTTTCTTTGGGAACAGGCAGTATTTT. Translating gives CASSFFGNRQYF.